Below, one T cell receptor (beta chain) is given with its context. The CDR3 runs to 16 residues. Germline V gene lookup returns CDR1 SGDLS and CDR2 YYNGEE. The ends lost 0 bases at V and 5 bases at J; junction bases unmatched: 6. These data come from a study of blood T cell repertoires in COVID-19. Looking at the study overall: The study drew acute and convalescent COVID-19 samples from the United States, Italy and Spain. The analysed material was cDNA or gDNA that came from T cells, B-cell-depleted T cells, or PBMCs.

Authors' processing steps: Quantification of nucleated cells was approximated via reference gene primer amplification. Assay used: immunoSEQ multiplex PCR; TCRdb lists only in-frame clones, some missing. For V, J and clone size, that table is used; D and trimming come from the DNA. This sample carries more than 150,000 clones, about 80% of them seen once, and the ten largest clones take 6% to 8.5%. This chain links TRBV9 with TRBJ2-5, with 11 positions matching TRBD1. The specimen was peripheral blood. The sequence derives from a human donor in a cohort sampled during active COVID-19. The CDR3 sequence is CASSVEGQGAGETQYF. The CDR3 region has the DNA TGTGCCAGCAGCGTAGAAGGACAGGGGGCAGGGGAGACCCAGTACTTC.